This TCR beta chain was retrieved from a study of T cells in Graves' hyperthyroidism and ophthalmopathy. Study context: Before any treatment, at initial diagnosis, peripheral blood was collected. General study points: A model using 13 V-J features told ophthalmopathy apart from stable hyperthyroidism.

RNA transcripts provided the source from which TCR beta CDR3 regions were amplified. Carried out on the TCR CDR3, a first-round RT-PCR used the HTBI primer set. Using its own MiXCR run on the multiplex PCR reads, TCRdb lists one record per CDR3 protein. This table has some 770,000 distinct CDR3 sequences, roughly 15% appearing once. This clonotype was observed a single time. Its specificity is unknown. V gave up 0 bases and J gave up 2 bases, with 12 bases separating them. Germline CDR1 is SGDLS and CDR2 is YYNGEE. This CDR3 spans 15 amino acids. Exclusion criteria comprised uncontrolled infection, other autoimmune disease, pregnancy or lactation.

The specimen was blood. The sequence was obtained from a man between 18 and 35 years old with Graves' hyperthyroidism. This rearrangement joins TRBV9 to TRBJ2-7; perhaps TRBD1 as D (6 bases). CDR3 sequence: CASSVGSAGAYEQYF. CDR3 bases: TGTGCCAGCAGCGTAGGGTCGGCAGGGGCCTACGAGCAGTACTTC. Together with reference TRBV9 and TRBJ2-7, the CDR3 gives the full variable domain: DSGVTQTPKHLITATGQRVTLRCSPRSGDLSVYWYQQSLDQGLQFLIQYYNGEERAKGNILERFSAQQFPDLHSELNLSSLELGDSALYFCASSVGSAGAYEQYFGPGTRLTVT.